A selection of T cell receptor beta chains follows, all from one sample in a study of blood T cell repertoires in COVID-19. Clones were read by immunoSEQ multiplex PCR, and TCRdb kept only the in-frame ones, dropping some. The profile shows over 200,000 clones, around 80% of them singletons. Sample: peripheral blood. The source is a woman aged 25 to 39 with COVID-19, enrolled during active disease. Each CDR3 is given with its conserved first and last residue. D genes are given only for firm matches. Some rows have no size entry. The others give once, few or many, or a class for an expanded clone.

>TRBD1|many|TRBJ1-4|TRBV19
CASSITGALGEKLFF
>NA|NA|TRBJ2-3|TRBV5-1
CASSLRQVGTDTQYF
>TRBD2|NA|TRBJ2-2|TRBV4-1
CASSPGLAGGPNTGELFF
>TRBD2|NA|TRBJ2-1|TRBV28
CASIPGGEAYNEQFF
>TRBD2|NA|TRBJ2-7|TRBV28
CASRTGTSGGVLGYEQYF
>TRBD2|NA|TRBJ2-5|TRBV19
CASDTGTSVKETQYF
>TRBD1|NA|TRBJ1-1|TRBV5-1
CASSLVGGPNTEAFF
>TRBD2|NA|TRBJ2-5|TRBV9
CASSLSAGAQETQYF
>TRBD1|many|TRBJ1-2|TRBV7-9
CASLETGGVHGYTF
>TRBD2|NA|TRBJ2-1|TRBV19
CASSPAAGVINEQFF
>TRBD1|few|TRBJ1-4|TRBV19
CASSANRGRGEKLFF
>NA|NA|TRBJ1-6|TRBV9
CASSGGGLNSPLHF
>NA|NA|TRBJ2-3|TRBV7-8
CASSFRRGDDTQYF
>TRBD1|few|TRBJ2-7|TRBV20-1
CSARGQGEQYF
>TRBD1|NA|TRBJ1-2|TRBV4-3
CASSRQWGQANYGYTF
>NA|NA|TRBJ1-6|TRBV2
CASRRSMRSDSPLHF
>TRBD2|NA|TRBJ2-7|TRBV4-3
CASSQGRREGREQYF
>TRBD1|NA|TRBJ2-7|TRBV7-9
CASSLGQGLSYEQYF
>NA|NA|TRBJ1-2|TRBV7-2
CASSFNAGLYGYTF
>NA|NA|TRBJ2-2|TRBV10-3
CAISTGTNTGELFF
>TRBD1|NA|TRBJ2-7|TRBV7-9
CASNPGGAYYEQYF
>TRBD2|NA|TRBJ2-4|TRBV6-2/TRBV6-3
CASSEGGIAKNIQYF
>TRBD1|once|TRBJ1-1|TRBV12-3/TRBV12-4
CASSPGTGEAFF
>TRBD2|few|TRBJ2-7|TRBV2
CASSEARGIGEQYF
>NA|NA|TRBJ1-1|TRBV30
CAWSGGPGNTEAFF
>NA|NA|TRBJ2-1|TRBV18
CASSPDGGGPYNEQFF